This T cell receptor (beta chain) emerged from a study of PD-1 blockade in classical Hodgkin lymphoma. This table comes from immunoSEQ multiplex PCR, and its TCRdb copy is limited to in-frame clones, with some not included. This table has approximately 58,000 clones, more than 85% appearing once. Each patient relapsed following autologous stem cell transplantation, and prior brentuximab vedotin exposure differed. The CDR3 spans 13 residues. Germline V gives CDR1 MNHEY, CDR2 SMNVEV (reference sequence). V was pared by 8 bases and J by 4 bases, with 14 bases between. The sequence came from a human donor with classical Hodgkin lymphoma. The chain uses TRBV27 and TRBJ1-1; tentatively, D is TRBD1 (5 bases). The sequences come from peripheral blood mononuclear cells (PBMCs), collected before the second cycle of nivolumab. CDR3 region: CASGGGALTEAFF. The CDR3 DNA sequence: TGTGCCAGCGGAGGAGGGGCCCTCACTGAAGCTTTCTTT.